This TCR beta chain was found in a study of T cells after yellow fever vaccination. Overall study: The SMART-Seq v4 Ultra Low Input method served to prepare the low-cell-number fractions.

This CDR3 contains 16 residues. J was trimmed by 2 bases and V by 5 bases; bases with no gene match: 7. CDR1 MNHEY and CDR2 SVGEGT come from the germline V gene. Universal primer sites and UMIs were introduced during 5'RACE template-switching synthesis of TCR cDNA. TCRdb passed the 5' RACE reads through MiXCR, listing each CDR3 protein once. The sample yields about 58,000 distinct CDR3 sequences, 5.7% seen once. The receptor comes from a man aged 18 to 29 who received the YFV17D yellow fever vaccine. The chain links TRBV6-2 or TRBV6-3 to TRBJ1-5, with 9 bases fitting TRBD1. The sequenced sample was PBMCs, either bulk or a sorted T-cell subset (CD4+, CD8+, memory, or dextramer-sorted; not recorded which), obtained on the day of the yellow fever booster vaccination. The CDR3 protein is CASSLWDRVRNQPQHF. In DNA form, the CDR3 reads TGTGCCAGCAGTCTCTGGGACAGGGTCCGCAATCAGCCCCAGCATTTT.